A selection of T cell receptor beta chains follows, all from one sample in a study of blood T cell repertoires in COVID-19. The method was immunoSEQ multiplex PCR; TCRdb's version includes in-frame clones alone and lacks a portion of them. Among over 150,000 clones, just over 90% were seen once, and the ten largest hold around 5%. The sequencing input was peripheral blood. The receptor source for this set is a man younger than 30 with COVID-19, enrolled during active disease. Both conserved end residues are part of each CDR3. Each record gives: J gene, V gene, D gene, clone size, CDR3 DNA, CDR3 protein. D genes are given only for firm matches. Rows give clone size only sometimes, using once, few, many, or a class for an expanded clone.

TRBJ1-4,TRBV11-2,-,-,TGTGCCAGCAGCTTAGAGGGACATTCTAATGAAAAACTGCTTTTT,CASSLEGHSNEKLLF
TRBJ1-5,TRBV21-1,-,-,TGTGCCAGCAGCGAAGGGTCCAGGATGGGTCATCAGCCCCAGCATTTT,CASSEGSRMGHQPQHF
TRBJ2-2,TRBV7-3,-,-,TGTGCCAGCAGCTTAAGTAGAACCGGGGAGCTGTTTTTT,CASSLSRTGELFF
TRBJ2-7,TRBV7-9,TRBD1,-,TGTGCCAGCAGCTTAGCAAGCGCAGGGGGCGAGCAGTACTTC,CASSLASAGGEQYF
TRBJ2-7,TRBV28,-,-,TGTGCCAGCAGTTTATACCGTAGGACATCGTTCTCCTACGAGCAGTACTTC,CASSLYRRTSFSYEQYF
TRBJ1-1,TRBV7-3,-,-,TGTGCCAGCAGTAGTGAAGTGAACACTGAAGCTTTCTTT,CASSSEVNTEAFF
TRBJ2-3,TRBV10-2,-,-,TGCGCCAGCAGTGACGGGAGCGCAGATACGCAGTATTTT,CASSDGSADTQYF
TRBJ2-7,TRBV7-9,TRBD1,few,TGTGCCAGCAGTCCCGCAGGGACAGCCTCCTACGAGCAGTACTTC,CASSPAGTASYEQYF
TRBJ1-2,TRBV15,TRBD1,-,TGTGCCACCAGCAGAGGTATCAGGGGGACGGGAGGCTACACCTTC,CATSRGIRGTGGYTF
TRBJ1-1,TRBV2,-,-,TGTGCCAGCAGTGCCGCCAGATTGAACACTGAAGCTTTCTTT,CASSAARLNTEAFF
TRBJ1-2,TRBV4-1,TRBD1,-,TGCGCCAGCAGCCAACCCAGACAGGGGGGAGGCTACACCTTC,CASSQPRQGGGYTF
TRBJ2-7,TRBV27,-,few,TGTGCCAGCTCCATTGGGTCTAGCTCCTACGAGCAGTACTTC,CASSIGSSSYEQYF
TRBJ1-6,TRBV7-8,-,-,TGTGCCAGCAGCCCCCGGTCCGTACTTGCGAATTCACCCCTCCACTTT,CASSPRSVLANSPLHF
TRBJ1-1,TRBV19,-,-,TGTGCCAGTAGTATCTGGGGGGGGGAGAACACTGAAGCTTTCTTT,CASSIWGGENTEAFF
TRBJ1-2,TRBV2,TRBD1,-,TGTGCCAGCAAAGGGACAGGGGTTGTTCTTGGCTATGGCTACACCTTC,CASKGTGVVLGYGYTF
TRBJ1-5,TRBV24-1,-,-,TGTGCCACCACGGGGTACCATCAGCCCCAGCATTTT,CATTGYHQPQHF
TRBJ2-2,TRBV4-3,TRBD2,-,TGCGCCAGCAGCCAAGATGCGGAGGGACTATCAGTTGGGGAGCTGTTTTTT,CASSQDAEGLSVGELFF
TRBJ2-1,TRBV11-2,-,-,TGTGCCAGCAGGGAGCATCGGGTTAGCTCCTACAATGAGCAGTTCTTC,CASREHRVSSYNEQFF
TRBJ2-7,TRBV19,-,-,TGTGCCAGTAGTATGGCCCCCTCCTACGAGCAGTACTTC,CASSMAPSYEQYF
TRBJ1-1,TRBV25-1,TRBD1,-,TGTGCCAGCAGTGATTCTGGACAGGGCGACACTGAAGCTTTCTTT,CASSDSGQGDTEAFF
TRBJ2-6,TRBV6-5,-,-,TGTGCCAGCGCCCCCGGGGGAACTGGGGCCAACGTCCTGACTTTC,CASAPGGTGANVLTF
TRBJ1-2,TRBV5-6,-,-,TGTGCCAGCAGCTTAGGGGCCTATGGCTACACCTTC,CASSLGAYGYTF
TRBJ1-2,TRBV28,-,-,TGTGCCAGCAGTTTCGGACTTACTTTGGGTAACTATGGCTACACCTTC,CASSFGLTLGNYGYTF
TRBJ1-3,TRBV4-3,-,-,TGCGCCAGCAGCCAAGATCCGACTCCAAGAGCCACCATATATTTT,CASSQDPTPRATIYF
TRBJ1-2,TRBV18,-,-,TGTGCCAGCTCACCACCGAGACCGGGGGGCTACACCTTC,CASSPPRPGGYTF
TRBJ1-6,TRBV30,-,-,TGTGCCTCCACTACAGGGAGTCCACCCCTCCACTTT,CASTTGSPPLHF
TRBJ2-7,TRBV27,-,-,TGTGCCAGCAGTAGGACAGCAAAAATCTCCTACGAGCAGTACTTC,CASSRTAKISYEQYF
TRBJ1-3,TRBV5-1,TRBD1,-,TGCGCCAGCAGCGGTGCAGGGGGCTCATCTGGAAACACCATATATTTT,CASSGAGGSSGNTIYF
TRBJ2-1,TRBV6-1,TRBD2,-,TGTGCCAGCAGTCAAGTAGCGGGAGGGCCATACCATGAGCAGTTCTTC,CASSQVAGGPYHEQFF
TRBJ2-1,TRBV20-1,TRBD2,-,TGCAGTGCTAGTAGCGGGAGGTCCTACAATGAGCAGTTCTTC,CSASSGRSYNEQFF
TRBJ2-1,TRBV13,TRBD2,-,TGTGCCAGCAGCTTACTAGCGGATGAGCAGAATGAGCAGTTCTTC,CASSLLADEQNEQFF
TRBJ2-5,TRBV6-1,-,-,TGTGCCAGCAGTGAAGCCCCCTACGGGACCCAGTACTTC,CASSEAPYGTQYF
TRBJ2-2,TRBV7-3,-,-,TGTGCCAGCAGCCCCGCCGGGGAATACGCCGGGGAGCTGTTTTTT,CASSPAGEYAGELFF
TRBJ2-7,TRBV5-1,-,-,TGCGCCAGCAGCTTGGCGGGGATCCACGAGCAGTACTTC,CASSLAGIHEQYF
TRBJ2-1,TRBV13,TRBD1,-,TGTGCCAGCAGCTTAGATACAGGGGCAGACGAGCAGTTCTTC,CASSLDTGADEQFF
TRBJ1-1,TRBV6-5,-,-,TGTGCCAGCAGAGCGGACAGATTGAACACTGAAGCTTTCTTT,CASRADRLNTEAFF
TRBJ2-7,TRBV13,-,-,TGTGCCAGCAGCTTAGGCGGGTACTACGAGCAGTACTTC,CASSLGGYYEQYF
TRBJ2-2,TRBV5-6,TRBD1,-,TGTGCCAGCAGCACAGGACAGGGGAACACCGGGGAGCTGTTTTTT,CASSTGQGNTGELFF
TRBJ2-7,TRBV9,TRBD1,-,TGTGCCAGCAGCCCGGGGACAGGGCGTTACGAGCAGTACTTC,CASSPGTGRYEQYF
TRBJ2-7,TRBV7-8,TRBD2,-,TGTGCCAGCAGCATGAGCGGGAACGTATACGAGCAGTACTTC,CASSMSGNVYEQYF